This TCR beta chain comes out of a study of cytomegalovirus exposure and HLA in healthy donors. PCR amplification relied on 60 Vbeta primers (plus 13 Jbeta primers). Clones were read by immunoSEQ multiplex PCR, and TCRdb kept only the in-frame ones, dropping some. The table lists approximately 100,000 clones, roughly three quarters of them singletons. CDR1 and CDR2 from the germline V gene are KGHSH and LQKENI. The CDR3 sequence is 14 residues long. Between the trimmed V and J ends, which lost 0 bases and 5 bases, there was a span of 10 bases. Sequenced material: PBMCs. J is TRBJ1-1 and V is TRBV18; maybe TRBD1 (6 bases). The receptor's source is a woman in her forties in good health and CMV-seronegative. The CDR3 coding sequence is TGTGCCAGCTCACCACCGAACAGGGCTACTGAAGCTTTCTTT. Its translation: CASSPPNRATEAFF.